Described below is a single TCR beta chain sequence and its context. TCRdb's copy holds only in-frame clones and misses some; the assay was immunoSEQ multiplex PCR. The data hold under 150,000 clones, with 80% observed a single time. This sample was included in a study of blood T cell repertoires in COVID-19. Study-wide background: Acute and convalescent COVID-19 samples came from the United States, Italy and Spain.

CDR1 and CDR2 from the germline V gene are LGHDT and YNNKEL (reference sequence). CDR3 size: 15 residues. V dropped 5 bases and J dropped 4 bases, with 12 bases sitting between them. The chain couples TRBV3-1 (or the pseudogene TRBV3-2) to TRBJ1-6, with D hard to call. This TCR derives from a man aged 55 to 69 with active or convalescent COVID-19. What was sequenced was peripheral blood. CDR3 region: CASSSYQVYNSPLHF. The CDR3 coding sequence is TGTGCCAGCAGCTCATACCAGGTTTATAATTCACCCCTCCACTTT.